The 13 T cell receptor beta chains below all came from one sample that was sequenced in a study of blood T cells in healthy people across ages. Using a J-beta primer mix together with a sample-barcoded 5' primer, a second PCR was run for about 6 to 11 cycles. Each CDR3 protein gets one entry after TCRdb re-called the 5' RACE reads with MiXCR. The sample shows 630,000 or so distinct CDR3 sequences, about 32% of them seen only once. Sequencing was performed on blood. The origin of the receptors is a woman older than 75 in good health.

Worth noting for this clonotype: A much larger clone differs by one base, so this may be a read error. V is TRBV6-1 and J is TRBJ1-1; a weak D match, TRBD1 (5 bases). Trimming took 8 bases from V and 10 from J, leaving 17 bases between them. In germline, CDR1 is MNHNS, CDR2 SASEGT. CDR3 size: 12 residues. This chain's CDR3 is CASQPGRRGAFF. The DNA for the CDR3 is TGTGCCAGCCAACCAGGGCGGAGGGGAGCTTTCTTT.

This clonotype was detected many times. The chain's CDR3 is CASSGPGRWQFF. CDR3 DNA: TGTGCCAGCAGCGGGCCCGGAAGGTGGCAGTTCTTC. The V call is TRBV7-2, the J call TRBJ2-1, with no clear D. From germline, CDR1 is SGHTA and CDR2 FQGNSA. The CDR3 contains 12 residues. V was cut by 5 bases and J by 12 bases, with 14 bases left in between.

The chain combines TRBV11-1 with TRBJ2-4; 9 bases are a match to TRBD1. The better agreement between TRBJ2-7 and the DNA end casts doubt on the J call. The CDR3 has 15 residues. From germline, CDR1 is SGHAT and CDR2 FQDESV (reference sequence). Here the CDR3 reads CASSFGDRGACEQYF. The DNA of the CDR3 is TGTGCCAGCAGCTTCGGAGACAGGGGGGCCTGCGAGCAGTACTTC.

This clonotype was observed many times. The V and J genes are TRBV7-8 and TRBJ2-5; the D gene is possibly TRBD1 (6 bases). CDR1 and CDR2 from the germline V gene are SGHVS and FQNEAQ. The CDR3 loop spans 14 amino acids. V was pared by 5 bases and J by 5 bases, with 15 bases between. The CDR3 DNA reads as TGTGCCAGCAGCCCCCAGGGGTATTGGGAGACCCAGTACTTC. Its protein is CASSPQGYWETQYF. Looking up the rest from reference TRBV7-8 and TRBJ2-5 gives the full variable domain: GAGVSQSPRYKVAKRGQDVALRCDPISGHVSLFWYQQALGQGPEFLTYFQNEAQLDKSGLPSDRFFAERPEGSVSTLKIQRTQQEDSAVYLCASSPQGYWETQYFGPGTRLLVL.

This clonotype was seen at least ten times. Given a much more abundant clone one base away, this may be a read error. This rearrangement joins TRBV5-1 to TRBJ2-7; D unclear. The CDR3 runs to 14 residues. V lost 3 bases to trimming and J lost 7 bases, with 17 bases between them. Germline CDR1 SGHRS, CDR2 YFSETQ. The CDR3 region is CASSWFPGREEQYF. CDR3 coding DNA: TGCGCCAGCAGCTGGTTCCCAGGACGAGAAGAGCAGTACTTC. Looking up the rest from reference TRBV5-1 and TRBJ2-7 gives the full variable domain: KAGVTQTPRYLIKTRGQQVTLSCSPISGHRSVSWYQQTPGQGLQFLFEYFSETQRNKGNFPGRFSGRQFSNSRSEMNVSTLELGDSALYLCASSWFPGREEQYFGPGTRLTVT.

The chain couples TRBV15 to TRBJ1-1; D possibly corresponds to TRBD1 (5 bases). The CDR3 spans 14 residues. Trimming pared 5 bases from V and 1 base from J, leaving 11 bases between. The germline V gene has CDR1 LNHNV and CDR2 YYDKDF (reference sequence). The CDR3 bases are TGTGCCACCAGCTACGGGACGGGGAACACTGAAGCTTTCTTT. Encoded protein: CATSYGTGNTEAFF.

On this clonotype: It may be a read error: a sequence one base away is much more abundant. The rearrangement links TRBV30 to TRBJ2-1; D is possibly TRBD2 (5 bases). The end of the DNA fits TRBJ2-7 better, so the J call may be wrong. The CDR3 totals 13 residues. Germline values: CDR1 GTSNPN, CDR2 SVGIG (reference sequence). The CDR3 DNA sequence: TGTGCCTGCGGGAAGAGCTCCTACAATGAGCAGTACTTC. Amino acids: CACGKSSYNEQYF.

This sequence joins TRBV18 and TRBJ2-5; tentatively, D is TRBD2 (5 bases). Germline loops: CDR1 KGHSH, CDR2 LQKENI. V was clipped by 3 bases and J by 1 base, with 9 bases between them. The CDR3 consists of 14 residues. CDR3 sequence reads: CASSPPTTQETQYF. CDR3 DNA sequence: TGTGCCAGCTCACCCCCGACTACCCAAGAGACCCAGTACTTC.

In the case of this clonotype: Germline is not matched at one junction end, which may reflect a read error. This rearrangement joins TRBV7-3 to TRBJ2-3; D may correspond to TRBD1 or TRBD2 (5 bases each). CDR1 SGHTA and CDR2 FQGTGA come from the germline V gene. This CDR3 spans 15 amino acids. CDR3 in amino acids: CASRLGGFSTGTQYF. CDR3 in DNA: TGCGCCAGTAGACTTGGGGGTTTCTCCACAGGTACGCAGTATTTT. The complete variable domain, with remaining parts taken from reference TRBV7-3 and TRBJ2-3, reads GAGVSQTPSNKVTEKGKYVELRCDPISGHTALYWYRQSLGQGPEFLIYFQGTGAADDSGLPNDRFFAVRPEGSVSTLKIQRTERGDSAVYLCASRLGGFSTGTQYFGPGTRLTVL.

The rearrangement joins TRBV7-9 to TRBJ2-7; D call uncertain. In germline, CDR1 is SEHNR, CDR2 FQNEAQ (reference sequence). V dropped 1 base and J dropped 8 bases, with 9 bases sitting between them. The CDR3 loop spans 12 amino acids. CDR3 coding DNA: TGTGCCAGCAGCTTAGGACCGGAGCAGCAGTACTTC. This sequence encodes CASSLGPEQQYF.

For this clonotype: The conserved final phenylalanine or tryptophan is absent from the CDR3, which likely points to a read error. The V and J genes are TRBV7-9 and TRBJ2-4; 7 nucleotides agree with TRBD1. This CDR3 spans 15 amino acids. Per germline, CDR1 SEHNR and CDR2 FQNEAQ (reference sequence). With 1 base clipped from V and 13 bases from J, the junction kept 13 bases outside the gene matches. CDR3 residues: CASSLEGTAQEAQYS. The CDR3 DNA reads TGTGCCAGCAGCTTAGAAGGGACAGCTCAAGAGGCCCAGTACTCC.

The chain combines TRBV20-1 with TRBJ1-2, with a weak D call TRBD1 (6 bases). V was trimmed by 0 bases and J by 6 bases, leaving 17 bases between them. The CDR3 contains 15 residues. Germline CDR1 DFQATT, CDR2 SNEGSKA (reference sequence). CDR3 nucleotides: TGCAGTGCTAGAGATGGGACAAATCGAAGGGATGGCTACACCTTC. Protein product: CSARDGTNRRDGYTF.

The V and J genes are TRBV7-9 and TRBJ2-7, with 13 positions matching TRBD2. Germline lookup yields CDR1 SEHNR and CDR2 FQNEAQ (reference sequence). This CDR3 is 19 amino acids long. J lost 1 base, V lost 5 bases, and 14 bases had no gene match. The DNA of the CDR3 is TGTGCCAGCAGCCCTTTAGGCACTAGCGGGAGGGCCTCATCCTACGAGCAGTACTTC. As protein: CASSPLGTSGRASSYEQYF.